The 9 T cell receptor beta chains listed next were all sequenced from one sample in a study of T cell responses to AZD1222 COVID-19 vaccine. TCRdb's table, derived via immunoSEQ multiplex PCR, lists solely in-frame clones and lacks some. The data show 94,000 or so clones, roughly 87% seen once. The sequencing here drew on peripheral blood, taken on day 0 of AZD1222 vaccination. Receptor source: an adult in good health.

The chain couples TRBV12-3 or TRBV12-4 to TRBJ1-2; 7 bases agree with TRBD1. J lost 4 bases, V lost 6 bases, and 5 bases had no gene match. This CDR3 has 13 residues. The CDR3 reads CASRASGGYGYTF. The CDR3 DNA reads TGTGCCAGCAGAGCGTCAGGGGGCTATGGCTACACCTTC.

J is TRBJ2-1 and V is TRBV10-2; D remains ambiguous. Germline V gene sequence: CDR1 WSHSY, CDR2 SAAADI. The CDR3 totals 14 residues. V was pared by 2 bases and J by 3 bases, with 8 bases between. The CDR3 sequence: CASSEGVGYNEQFF. As DNA, the CDR3 is TGCGCCAGCAGTGAGGGAGTCGGCTACAATGAGCAGTTCTTC.

This clone has just one count. The chain uses TRBV9 and TRBJ1-3; TRBD1 agrees at 10 bases. The J segment lost 2 bases and the V segment lost 3 bases, leaving 2 bases of the junction unmatched. The CDR3 covers 15 residues. Germline V gene data show CDR1 as SGDLS and CDR2 as YYNGEE. The CDR3 DNA follows: TGTGCCAGCAGCGCCGGGACAGGGGCTGGAAACACCATATATTTT. This translates into CASSAGTGAGNTIYF. Using reference TRBV9 and TRBJ1-3 for the parts outside the CDR3, the full variable domain is DSGVTQTPKHLITATGQRVTLRCSPRSGDLSVYWYQQSLDQGLQFLIQYYNGEERAKGNILERFSAQQFPDLHSELNLSSLELGDSALYFCASSAGTGAGNTIYFGEGSWLTVV.

The chain is built from TRBV20-1 and TRBJ1-2; the D is unclear. The ends were cut back, 8 bases at V and 1 base at J, with 17 bases in the middle. CDR3 length: 14 amino acids. CDR1 DFQATT and CDR2 SNEGSKA come from the germline V gene (reference sequence). The CDR3: CSSNDREGNYGYTF. The CDR3 nucleotides read TGCAGTTCTAATGACCGGGAGGGTAACTATGGCTACACCTTC.

The CDR3 coding sequence is TGCGCCAGCCAAGGGTCTAGCGGGGGGGCCCGCACAGATACGCAGTATTTT. This encodes CASQGSSGGARTDTQYF. This sequence joins TRBV4-3 and TRBJ2-3; 12 bases match TRBD2. Trimming cost V 8 bases and J 1 base; bases outside gene matches: 10. This CDR3 is 17 amino acids long. CDR1 is LGHNA, CDR2 YSLEER, per germline.

The V gene is TRBV7-2, the J gene TRBJ2-5; D perhaps matches TRBD2 (6 bases). The CDR3 is made up of 16 amino acids. CDR1 is SGHTA, CDR2 FQGNSA, per germline. Trimming removed 3 bases at V and 3 bases at J, with 17 bases between. The CDR3 DNA reads TGTGCCAGCAGCTTTCTTGAGGGGCTAGCGAAAGAGACCCAGTACTTC. This codes for CASSFLEGLAKETQYF.

The CDR3 protein is CASSPATSPYGYTF. Here the CDR3 DNA reads TGTGCCAGCTCACCGGCGACGTCCCCTTATGGCTACACCTTC. V usage is TRBV18 and J usage is TRBJ1-2; D call uncertain. Looked up from germline, CDR1 is KGHSH and CDR2 is LQKENI. There are 14 residues in the CDR3. V lost 3 bases and J lost 5, with 13 bases in between.

V usage is TRBV11-2 and J usage is TRBJ1-6; 7 bases align to TRBD1. CDR3 length: 15 amino acids. V was clipped by 2 bases and J by 3 bases; unmatched bases: 1. Per the germline V gene, CDR1 is SGHAT and CDR2 is FQNNGV. The chain's CDR3 is CASSLRDSYNSPLHF. In DNA, the CDR3 is TGTGCCAGCAGCTTAAGGGACAGCTATAATTCACCCCTCCACTTT.

The genes are TRBV7-2 and TRBJ1-2; D may be TRBD1 (5 bases). Trimming stripped 2 bases from V and 7 bases from J, with 14 bases between. Germline V gene data show CDR1 as SGHTA and CDR2 as FQGNSA. The CDR3 loop spans 14 amino acids. The DNA for the CDR3 is TGTGCCAGCAGCTTACCGGTCAGCAGGGTTGGCTACACCTTC. Protein: CASSLPVSRVGYTF.